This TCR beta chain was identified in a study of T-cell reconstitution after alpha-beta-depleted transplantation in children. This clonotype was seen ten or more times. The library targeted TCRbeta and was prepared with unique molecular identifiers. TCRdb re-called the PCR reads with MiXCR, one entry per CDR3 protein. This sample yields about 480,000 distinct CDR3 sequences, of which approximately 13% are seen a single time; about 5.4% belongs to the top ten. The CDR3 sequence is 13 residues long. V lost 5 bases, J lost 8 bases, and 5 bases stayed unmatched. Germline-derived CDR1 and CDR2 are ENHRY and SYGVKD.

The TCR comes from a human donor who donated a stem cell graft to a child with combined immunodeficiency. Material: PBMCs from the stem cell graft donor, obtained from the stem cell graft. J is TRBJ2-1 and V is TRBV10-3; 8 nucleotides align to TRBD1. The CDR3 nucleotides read TGTGCCATCAGTACGACAGGGGACCATGAGCAGTTCTTC. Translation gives CAISTTGDHEQFF.